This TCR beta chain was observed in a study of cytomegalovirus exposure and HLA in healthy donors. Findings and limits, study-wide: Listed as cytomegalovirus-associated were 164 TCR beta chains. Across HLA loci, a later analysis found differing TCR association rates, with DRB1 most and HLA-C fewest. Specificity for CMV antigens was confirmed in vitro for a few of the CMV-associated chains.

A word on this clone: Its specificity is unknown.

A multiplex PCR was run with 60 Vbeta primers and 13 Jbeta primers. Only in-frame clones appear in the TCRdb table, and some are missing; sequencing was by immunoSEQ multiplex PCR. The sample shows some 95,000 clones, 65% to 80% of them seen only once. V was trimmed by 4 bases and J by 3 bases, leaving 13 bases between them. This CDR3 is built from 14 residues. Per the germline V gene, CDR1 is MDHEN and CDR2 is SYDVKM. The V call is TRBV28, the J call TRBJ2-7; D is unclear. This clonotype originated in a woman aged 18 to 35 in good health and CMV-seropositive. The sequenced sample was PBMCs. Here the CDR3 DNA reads TGTGCCAGCAGTTCCGGCCGGCAGGACTACGAGCAGTACTTC. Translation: CASSSGRQDYEQYF.